This T cell receptor (beta chain) was profiled in a study of OX40 agonist ivuxolimab in advanced cancers. Study observations and caveats: At 0.1 to 3.0 mg/kg, clonal expansion of CD4+ and CD8+ blood T cells had occurred by week 6. The mean number of expanded clones was higher in CD8+ T cells than in CD4+.

For this clone: Its specificity is unknown.

TCRdb keeps only in-frame clones here, not all; method: immunoSEQ multiplex PCR. The table records fewer than 45,000 clones, roughly 90% of them present only once. The CDR3 extends over 16 amino acids. Looked up from germline, CDR1 is LNHDA and CDR2 is SQIVND (reference sequence). Trimming took 7 bases from V and 8 from J; bases not matched to a gene: 10. The source material was CD4+ or CD8+ T cells sorted from blood, sampled in a trial of the OX40 agonist ivuxolimab. V gene TRBV19 combines with J gene TRBJ2-1; 14 nucleotides match TRBD2. The sequence derives from an adult with an advanced solid tumor such as melanoma, head and neck, liver or kidney cancer. As DNA, the CDR3 is TGTGCCAGTACCCGGACTAGCGGGAGGACTAGCGATGAGCAGTTCTTC. It encodes CASTRTSGRTSDEQFF.